Below are 25 T cell receptor beta chains sequenced from a single sample in a study of T cells of healthy individuals. TCRdb re-derived calls from the 5' RACE reads in MiXCR, one entry per CDR3 protein. The sample has some 82,000 distinct CDR3 sequences, about 5% seen once. All receptors come from a female donor in good health.

This clonotype was observed many times. The chain is built from TRBV29-1 and TRBJ2-3, with TRBD2 identical over 7 bases. V shed 4 bases and J 0 bases; nucleotides not matched to a gene: 4. Germline V CDR1 and CDR2: SQVTM, ANQGSEA. This CDR3 is 14 amino acids long. CDR3 DNA sequence: TGCAGCGTTGTTCCTAGCGGAAGCACAGATACGCAGTATTTT. Translation: CSVVPSGSTDTQYF.

A few counts support this clonotype. The chain combines TRBV20-1 with TRBJ2-1; 12 bases align to TRBD2. Germline assignment: CDR1 DFQATT and CDR2 SNEGSKA (reference sequence). The CDR3 has 17 amino acids. With 6 bases clipped from V and 0 bases from J, the junction kept 9 bases outside the gene matches. This CDR3 is CSAVTSGSRGSYNEQFF. In nucleotides, the CDR3 is TGCAGTGCAGTGACTAGCGGGAGTCGGGGCTCCTACAATGAGCAGTTCTTC.

This clonotype occurred many times. As DNA, the CDR3 is TGCGCCAGCAGCCAGGATTATTTCACAGATACGCAGTATTTT. Protein sequence: CASSQDYFTDTQYF. The chain couples TRBV4-1 to TRBJ2-3; D ambiguous. Germline V gives CDR1 MGHRA, CDR2 YSYEKL. V dropped 3 bases and J dropped 2 bases, with 9 bases sitting between them. The CDR3 spans 14 residues.

There are many counts of this clonotype. This chain connects TRBV28 to TRBJ2-7; TRBD1 is a possible D gene (6 bases). This CDR3 spans 15 amino acids. The germline V gene encodes CDR1 MDHEN and CDR2 SYDVKM. V shed 3 bases and J shed 1 base, with 13 bases lying between them. CDR3 region: CASSFWTALSYEQYF. In DNA, the CDR3 is TGTGCCAGCAGTTTTTGGACAGCCCTTTCCTACGAGCAGTACTTC.

The chain joins TRBV4-3 to TRBJ2-7, with D possibly TRBD2 on 5 matching bases. V dropped 2 bases and J dropped 2 bases, with 10 bases sitting between them. The CDR3 runs to 14 residues. The germline V gene has CDR1 LGHNA and CDR2 YSLEER. CDR3 DNA sequence: TGCGCCAGCAGCCAACGCACCGGGACCTACGAGCAGTACTTC. It yields the protein CASSQRTGTYEQYF.

This clonotype was seen many times. V and J are TRBV5-5 and TRBJ1-1; no reliable D call. Trimming left V 3 bases short and J 0 bases short, with 9 bases between. The CDR3 is 14 residues long. Germline V gene lookup returns CDR1 SGHKS and CDR2 YYEKEE (reference sequence). For the CDR3, the DNA is TGTGCCAGCAGCTACCAGAGAATGAACACTGAAGCTTTCTTT. Residues: CASSYQRMNTEAFF.

This clonotype has ten or more counts. The chain has TRBV13 and TRBJ2-1, with TRBD2 matching over 8 bases. The CDR3 contains 15 residues. V shed 5 bases, J shed 7 bases, and the junction held 10 bases outside the gene matches. Germline CDR1 reads PRHDT; CDR2 reads FYEKMQ (reference sequence). The CDR3 region is CASSRSGRILNEQFF. For the CDR3, the DNA is TGTGCCAGCAGCAGAAGCGGGAGAATATTGAATGAGCAGTTCTTC.

This clonotype was seen repeatedly, ten times or more. The chain uses TRBV6-2 or TRBV6-3 and TRBJ2-1; D is unclear. Trimming cost V 2 bases and J 1 base, with 21 bases left between them. The germline V gene has CDR1 MNHEY and CDR2 SVGEGT. The CDR3 length is 19 residues. Here the CDR3 DNA reads TGTGCCAGCAGTTACGTTTTTGGGTTCGGCAAGGATTCCTACAATGAGCAGTTCTTC. It yields the protein CASSYVFGFGKDSYNEQFF.

This clonotype was seen repeatedly, ten times or more. The chain links TRBV7-2 to TRBJ2-1; a possible D gene is TRBD2 (6 bases). Germline CDR1 is SGHTA and CDR2 is FQGNSA. The CDR3 sequence is 15 residues long. Trimming removed 3 bases at V and 0 bases at J, with 9 bases between. CDR3 sequence (DNA): TGTGCCAGCAGCTTTTCCGGGGGCTCCTACAATGAGCAGTTCTTC. Protein: CASSFSGGSYNEQFF.

This clonotype was detected a few times. This sequence joins TRBV28 and TRBJ1-4, with D tentatively TRBD1 (6 bases). V was pared by 2 bases and J by 6 bases, with 10 bases between. The CDR3 length is 14 residues. Germline V gene sequence: CDR1 MDHEN, CDR2 SYDVKM. The CDR3: CASSLTGRYEKLFF. The CDR3 DNA follows: TGTGCCAGCAGTTTAACAGGGCGGTATGAAAAACTGTTTTTT.

This clonotype was counted at least ten times. The chain carries TRBV6-1 and TRBJ2-2; 14 bases fit TRBD2. This CDR3 has 17 residues. Germline loops: CDR1 MNHNS, CDR2 SASEGT. V shed 8 bases and J 4 bases; nucleotides not matched to a gene: 9. The CDR3, as DNA: TGTGCCAGCGGGTGGGGGACTAGCGGGAGACGCACCGGGGAGCTGTTTTTT. Protein: CASGWGTSGRRTGELFF.

This clonotype was observed at least ten times. The chain uses TRBV27 and TRBJ2-3; D not resolved. Looked up from germline, CDR1 is MNHEY and CDR2 is SMNVEV (reference sequence). This CDR3 region has 11 residues. Trimming left V 3 bases short and J 4 bases short, with 2 bases between. CDR3: CASSFSDTQYF. DNA for the CDR3: TGTGCCAGCAGTTTCTCAGATACGCAGTATTTT.

This clonotype has a count of ten or more. The chain joins TRBV12-3 or TRBV12-4 to TRBJ2-3, with D possibly matching TRBD2 (6 bases). This CDR3 region has 14 residues. V lost 3 bases and J lost 5, with 12 bases in between. The CDR3 reads CASSFSGTGDTQYF. The CDR3 DNA reads as TGTGCCAGCAGTTTTAGCGGAACGGGAGATACGCAGTATTTT.

This clonotype appeared a few times. The gene calls are TRBV5-5 and TRBJ2-4; D possibly corresponds to TRBD1 (5 bases). Trimming cost V 0 bases and J 0 bases, with 13 bases left between them. Germline V lookup: CDR1 SGHKS, CDR2 YYEKEE (reference sequence). CDR3 length equals 17 residues. Here the CDR3 DNA reads TGTGCCAGCAGCTTGGAGGGGTTGCATATAGCCAAAAACATTCAGTACTTC. Its translation is CASSLEGLHIAKNIQYF.

The V gene is TRBV7-9, the J gene TRBJ2-1; D gene unclear. The V gene's germline CDR1 is SEHNR and CDR2 FQNEAQ (reference sequence). The CDR3 length is 13 residues. The ends were cut back, 2 bases at V and 3 bases at J, with 5 bases in the middle. As DNA, the CDR3 is TGTGCCAGCAGCTTAAACCGCTACAATGAGCAGTTCTTC. Translation: CASSLNRYNEQFF.

This clonotype was seen a handful of times. This chain uses TRBV5-6 with TRBJ1-1, with TRBD1 as a possible D gene (5 bases). The germline CDR1 and CDR2 sequences are SGHDT and YYEEEE. V lost 4 bases to trimming and J lost 0 bases, with 16 bases between them. CDR3 size: 16 residues. CDR3 nucleotide sequence: TGTGCCAGCAGCCAGGGCGACGCGGGGTTGAACACTGAAGCTTTCTTT. It encodes CASSQGDAGLNTEAFF.

In DNA, the CDR3 is TGCAGTGCCTCAGGCGGGGGTGGAGCTTTCTTT. This encodes CSASGGGGAFF. The genes are TRBV20-1 and TRBJ1-1; a possible D gene is TRBD1 (5 bases). Germline lookup yields CDR1 DFQATT and CDR2 SNEGSKA (reference sequence). This CDR3 contains 11 residues. Trimming pared 6 bases from V and 10 bases from J, leaving 15 bases between.

This clonotype showed up many times. The chain has TRBV4-2 and TRBJ1-2, with a weak D call TRBD1 (5 bases). V lost 0 bases, J lost 4 bases, and 18 bases lay in between. CDR3 length: 17 amino acids. CDR1 LGHNA and CDR2 YNFKEQ come from the germline V gene. CDR3 amino acids: CASSQDRDPEDFYGYTF. In DNA, the CDR3 is TGTGCCAGCAGCCAAGATCGGGACCCTGAAGACTTCTATGGCTACACCTTC.

This clonotype has ten or more counts. V gene TRBV12-3 or TRBV12-4 combines with J gene TRBJ2-3; tentative D call: TRBD1 (5 bases). Trimming removed 8 bases from V and 5 bases from J, with 26 bases in between. The CDR3 covers 17 residues. The CDR3 loop reads CASAKGQRAGPGDTQYF. In DNA form, the CDR3 reads TGTGCCAGCGCCAAGGGCCAAAGGGCAGGGCCGGGAGATACGCAGTATTTT.

Many counts were recorded for this clonotype. This chain links TRBV9 with TRBJ2-3; D might be TRBD1 (5 bases). The CDR3 covers 14 residues. V dropped 7 bases and J dropped 4 bases, with 16 bases sitting between them. The germline V gene encodes CDR1 SGDLS and CDR2 YYNGEE. CDR3 residues: CASARRGVADTQYF. The CDR3 DNA reads as TGTGCCAGCGCGAGAAGGGGTGTCGCAGATACGCAGTATTTT.

This clonotype was found many times. CDR3 amino acids: CASSLNFWTGGPSQNPFYEQYF. CDR3 DNA: TGTGCCAGCAGCTTGAATTTCTGGACAGGCGGACCATCACAAAACCCGTTCTACGAGCAGTACTTC. The rearrangement joins TRBV5-6 to TRBJ2-7, with 7 nucleotides matching TRBD1. The CDR3 runs 22 residues. The germline gives CDR1 SGHDT, CDR2 YYEEEE. J gave up 3 bases and V 1 base, and 28 bases lay outside the gene matches.

This clonotype was counted a few times. J is TRBJ1-5 and V is TRBV27; D not resolved. This CDR3 comprises 13 residues. Germline V gene data show CDR1 as MNHEY and CDR2 as SMNVEV (reference sequence). V was shortened by 2 bases and J by 5 bases, with 7 bases between the two germline ends. The CDR3 protein is CASSLRPDQPQHF. The CDR3 bases are TGTGCCAGCAGTTTAAGGCCGGATCAGCCCCAGCATTTT.

This clonotype was observed many times. The rearrangement uses TRBV4-1 and TRBJ2-1; tentatively, D is TRBD1 (5 bases). The CDR3 runs 16 residues. V was trimmed by 4 bases and J by 8 bases, leaving 21 bases between them. Germline CDR1 is MGHRA and CDR2 is YSYEKL. CDR3 bases: TGCGCCAGCAGCCGTGCAGGAATGGCGTTAGGGGATGAGCAGTTCTTC. Translating it yields CASSRAGMALGDEQFF.

This clonotype came up many times. The chain joins TRBV10-3 to TRBJ2-3; TRBD2 agrees at 10 bases. Germline V gene lookup returns CDR1 ENHRY and CDR2 SYGVKD. There are 16 residues in the CDR3. V shed 3 bases, J shed 0 bases, and the junction held 3 bases outside the gene matches. The DNA of the CDR3 is TGTGCCATCAGTGAATCGACTAGCGGGAGCACAGATACGCAGTATTTT. It codes for CAISESTSGSTDTQYF.

There are many counts of this clonotype. The gene calls are TRBV15 and TRBJ2-1; D may be TRBD2 (6 bases). Between the trimmed V and J ends, which lost 1 base and 5 bases, there was a span of 15 bases. Germline-derived CDR1 and CDR2 are LNHNV and YYDKDF (reference sequence). The CDR3 consists of 16 residues. Here the CDR3 reads CATSRGVGTADNEQFF. The DNA of the CDR3 is TGTGCCACCAGCAGAGGTGTAGGGACTGCAGACAATGAGCAGTTCTTC.